Below, 15 T cell receptor beta chains from the same sample are listed, as sequenced in a study of blood T cells in healthy people across ages (dated by TCRdb to about 2015). The library was prepared using 5' RACE. TCRdb names Illumina HiSeq 2500 as the instrument used. A second roughly 7 to 12 cycle PCR used a sample-barcoded 5' primer and a J-beta primer mix. TCRdb reran the public reads through fastp at Q25 and MiXCR, keeping productive beta chains. Each CDR3 protein gets just one entry, which takes the most common genes and DNA from the rows behind it. This sample has around 1,700,000 distinct CDR3 sequences in its table, and about 30% of those were observed once. The leading ten clones occupy roughly 8% of the sample. The sample consisted of blood. These receptors were obtained from a woman younger than 45 in good health.

This clonotype was seen at least ten times. The rearrangement links TRBV27 to TRBJ2-1; 8 bases are a match to TRBD2. The V and J ends lost 6 bases and 6 bases, in that order; junction bases with no gene match: 10. CDR3 length equals 15 residues. Germline assignment: CDR1 MNHEY and CDR2 SMNVEV (reference sequence). The CDR3 spells CASSPSGGYPNEQFF. The CDR3 bases are TGTGCCAGCAGCCCAAGCGGGGGTTACCCCAATGAGCAGTTCTTC.

This clonotype was seen at least ten times. The chain uses TRBV20-1 and TRBJ2-1, with 8 nucleotides matching TRBD1. The CDR3 is 14 residues long. Germline CDR1 and CDR2: DFQATT and SNEGSKA (reference sequence). V was clipped by 0 bases and J by 7 bases; unmatched bases: 5. The CDR3 reads CSAREPGGWNEQFF. CDR3 sequence (DNA): TGCAGTGCTAGAGAACCAGGGGGCTGGAATGAGCAGTTCTTC.

In this sample, this clonotype turned up a few times. The CDR3 nucleotides are TGTGCCAGCAGCTTGCCGGGGGGGCAGAGTGATGAGCAGTTCTTC. Encoded protein: CASSLPGGQSDEQFF. The genes are TRBV5-6 and TRBJ2-1, with TRBD2 matching over 8 bases. This CDR3 region has 15 residues. CDR1 SGHDT and CDR2 YYEEEE come from the germline V gene. With 1 base clipped from V and 8 bases from J, the junction kept 8 bases outside the gene matches.

There are a few counts of this clonotype. The chain is built from TRBV29-1 and TRBJ2-7; D remains unclear. The germline CDR1 and CDR2 sequences are SQVTM and ANQGSEA. CDR3 length: 12 amino acids. The germline V and J ends were trimmed by 5 bases and 0 bases, with 8 bases remaining between them. The CDR3 coding sequence is TGCAGCGTTCGTGCAGCCTCCTACGAGCAGTACTTC. Its translation: CSVRAASYEQYF.

With regard to this clonotype: This clone may be a read error of a much larger clone one base away. The chain employs TRBV29-1 and TRBJ1-4, with D perhaps TRBD1 (5 bases). Germline loops: CDR1 SQVTM, CDR2 ANQGSEA. The CDR3 loop spans 13 amino acids. CDR3: CSATGETNEKRFF. The CDR3 region has the DNA TGCAGCGCAACAGGCGAAACTAATGAAAAACGGTTTTTT.

This clonotype has a handful of counts. The CDR3 region has the DNA TGTGCCACCTCGATTCAGGGTAGCAGTACTAATGAAAAACTGTTTTTT. Translation: CATSIQGSSTNEKLFF. The rearrangement links TRBV15 to TRBJ1-4; a weak D match, TRBD1 (5 bases). The CDR3 loop spans 16 amino acids. V gave up 8 bases and J gave up 2 bases, with 18 bases separating them. Germline V gives CDR1 LNHNV, CDR2 YYDKDF (reference sequence).

This clonotype was recorded a few times. The V and J genes are TRBV7-2 and TRBJ1-4, with D possibly TRBD1 on 5 matching bases. Trimming left V 6 bases short and J 7 bases short, with 12 bases between. This CDR3 region has 13 residues. Germline V gene data show CDR1 as SGHTA and CDR2 as FQGNSA. CDR3 protein: CASSPGRVEKLFF. The CDR3, as DNA: TGTGCCAGCAGTCCAGGGAGGGTTGAAAAACTGTTTTTT.

The V gene is TRBV27, the J gene TRBJ2-7; unclear D gene. V gave up 0 bases and J gave up 6 bases, with 9 bases separating them. The CDR3 is 13 residues long. CDR1 MNHEY and CDR2 SMNVEV come from the germline V gene (reference sequence). The CDR3 loop reads CASSLSPPSEQYF. The CDR3 DNA reads as TGTGCCAGCAGTTTATCTCCCCCCTCCGAGCAGTACTTC.

Note on this clonotype: This may be a read error, as it is one base from a much larger clone. The J gene is TRBJ2-1, the V gene TRBV20-1, with 9 bases lining up with TRBD1. CDR1 and CDR2 (germline): DFQATT, SNEGSKA (reference sequence). J lost 5 bases, V lost 3 bases, and 11 bases had no gene match. This CDR3 spans 16 amino acids. The DNA of the CDR3 is TGCAGTGCTAGTGATGGGACAGGGCGGTGGGACAATGAGCAGTTCTTC. Translating gives CSASDGTGRWDNEQFF.

This clonotype was counted a few times. The CDR3 DNA reads as TGCGCCAGCAGCTTGGACATAGCGGTAGGGAGTGAGCAGTTCTTC. It yields the protein CASSLDIAVGSEQFF. The chain links TRBV5-1 to TRBJ2-1, with D possibly being TRBD2 (6 bases). The CDR3 is made up of 15 amino acids. Trimming left V 0 bases short and J 9 bases short, with 16 bases between. Per the germline V gene, CDR1 is SGHRS and CDR2 is YFSETQ.

This clonotype was found a few times. A read error is possible here, since a much larger clone lies one base away. This chain links TRBV20-1 with TRBJ1-2; no reliable D call. This CDR3 spans 12 amino acids. CDR1 and CDR2 (germline): DFQATT, SNEGSKA (reference sequence). Here the CDR3 DNA reads TGCGGTGCCCCCACTGAGGTGGGTGGCTACACCTTC. It encodes CGAPTEVGGYTF.

This rearrangement joins TRBV7-9 to TRBJ2-5; 9 bases line up with TRBD1. V dropped 5 bases and J dropped 6; count of bases not matched to a gene: 10. The CDR3 consists of 15 residues. Per the germline V gene, CDR1 is SEHNR and CDR2 is FQNEAQ (reference sequence). CDR3 sequence (DNA): TGTGCCAGCAGCCCCGGACAGGGGAAGGAACAGACCCAGTACTTC. Translated: CASSPGQGKEQTQYF.

V usage is TRBV5-1 and J usage is TRBJ2-1; TRBD2 might be the D (6 bases). This CDR3 comprises 13 residues. The V end was cut by 6 bases, the J end by 7 bases, with 14 bases between. CDR1 is SGHRS, CDR2 YFSETQ, per germline. CDR3 nucleotide sequence: TGCGCCAGCAACGCGGACTACCCTAATGAGCAGTTCTTC. Protein sequence: CASNADYPNEQFF.

The rearrangement links TRBV29-1 to TRBJ2-3; possibly TRBD2 for D (6 bases). The CDR3 sequence is 14 residues long. Deletions cut 7 bases from V and 1 base from J, with 15 bases between. CDR1 is SQVTM, CDR2 ANQGSEA, per germline. The CDR3 loop is CSGGGPAGTDTQYF. The CDR3, as DNA: TGCAGCGGGGGAGGCCCAGCGGGCACAGATACGCAGTATTTT.

CDR3 nucleotide sequence: TGCAGTGCTAGAGCCAGTGCAACTAATGAAAAACTGTTTTTT. It specifies CSARASATNEKLFF. V and J are TRBV20-1 and TRBJ1-4; D not resolved. The CDR3 consists of 14 residues. The germline V gene encodes CDR1 DFQATT and CDR2 SNEGSKA (reference sequence). Trimming cost V 1 base and J 0 bases, with 6 bases left between them.